This TCR beta chain derives from a study of Ad26.COV2.S vaccination and SARS-CoV-2 variants. Findings and caveats of the study: Marked by substantial breadth, spike-specific CD8+ and CD4+ T cell responses were reportedly seen after vaccination.

Turning to this clone: Antigen: not known.

Sequencing used immunoSEQ multiplex PCR; TCRdb keeps in-frame clones, though not all of them. The sample consists of 300,000 to 350,000 clones, 86% of them appearing once. Treatment here: about 20 received Ad26.COV2.S at low or high dose, single or two shots; 5 received placebo; per-sample allocation not given. Sample collection was performed on day 63 after the first vaccine or placebo injection. Germline V CDR1 and CDR2: MNHEY, SVGEGT. The V end lost 4 bases, the J end lost 3 bases, and 14 bases lay between the germline ends. This CDR3 has 15 amino acids. The specimen comprised peripheral blood, sampled in a trial of Ad26.COV2.S vaccine versus placebo. V is TRBV6-2 or TRBV6-3 and J is TRBJ2-3, with D perhaps being TRBD1 or TRBD2 (6 bases each). This sequence originates from a person aged 18-60 years who received the Ad26.COV2.S COVID-19 vaccine or a placebo. CDR3 bases: TGTGCCAGCAGTTTCTCTGGGGGGCTAACAGATACGCAGTATTTT. This encodes CASSFSGGLTDTQYF.